Shown below are 21 T cell receptor beta chains from a single sample sequenced in a study of blood T cell repertoires in COVID-19. Profiling relied on immunoSEQ multiplex PCR, and the TCRdb table lists in-frame clones only, not all of them. The data show fewer than 450,000 clones, 80% to 90% seen once. Sequenced material: peripheral blood. These receptors all come from a woman in her fifties or sixties with COVID-19, enrolled during active disease.

This sequence joins TRBV6-5 and TRBJ2-2; TRBD2 is a possible D gene (5 bases). V dropped 2 bases and J dropped 7 bases, with 5 bases sitting between them. CDR1 and CDR2 (germline): MNHEY, SVGAGI. The CDR3 runs 12 residues. The CDR3 reads CASSYEGGELFF. The CDR3 DNA is TGTGCCAGCAGTTACGAGGGCGGGGAGCTGTTTTTT.

This rearrangement joins TRBV12-3 or TRBV12-4 to TRBJ2-3, with D uncertain. The CDR3 runs 11 residues. V gave up 4 bases and J gave up 14 bases, with 13 bases separating them. The CDR3 protein is CASSSGPTGYF. The CDR3 coding sequence is TGTGCCAGCAGTTCGGGTCCAACGGGGTATTTT.

The J gene is TRBJ1-2, the V gene TRBV4-1, with 9 bases fitting TRBD1. The V gene's germline CDR1 is MGHRA and CDR2 YSYEKL. The CDR3 contains 14 residues. V trimming: 3 bases; J trimming: 5 bases; junction bases outside the gene matches: 4. The CDR3 DNA reads as TGCGCCAGCAGCCACGGCGGACAGGGGTATGGCTACACCTTC. Translating it yields CASSHGGQGYGYTF.

A note on this clone: At the DNA level, this CDR3 is encoded by other sequences in the same sample as well. This chain uses TRBV3-1 (or the pseudogene TRBV3-2) with TRBJ2-7; D not resolved. This CDR3 has 12 residues. V lost 4 bases and J 0 bases, leaving 4 bases between the germline ends. Looked up from germline, CDR1 is LGHDT and CDR2 is YNNKEL (reference sequence). In DNA form, the CDR3 reads TGTGCCAGCAGCCTCAGCTCCTACGAGCAGTACTTC. As protein: CASSLSSYEQYF.

The chain recombines TRBV6-5 with TRBJ1-3, with 9 bases matching TRBD1. Germline trimming cut 6 bases from V and 5 bases from J; bases unmatched to any gene: 5. Germline CDR1 and CDR2: MNHEY and SVGAGI. This CDR3 comprises 14 residues. CDR3 nucleotides: TGTGCCAGCAGACACAGGGGGCCGAGAAACACCATATATTTT. It yields the protein CASRHRGPRNTIYF.

This clone was observed once. This rearrangement joins TRBV7-6 to TRBJ2-2; TRBD2 matches 11 bases. J lost 2 bases, V lost 2 bases, and 7 bases had no gene match. CDR3 length: 18 residues. Germline CDR1 SGHVS, CDR2 FNYEAQ. In DNA, the CDR3 is TGTGCCAGCAGCTTATATCATGGGACTAGCGGAAACACCGGGGAGCTGTTTTTT. Protein: CASSLYHGTSGNTGELFF.

V gene TRBV3-1 (or the pseudogene TRBV3-2) combines with J gene TRBJ2-3; possible D gene TRBD2, 5 bases. CDR1 is LGHDT, CDR2 YNNKEL, per germline (reference sequence). Trimming removed 3 bases from V and 6 bases from J, with 7 bases in between. The CDR3 extends over 12 amino acids. The CDR3 nucleotides are TGTGCCAGCAGCCAGAGGGTGGATACGCAGTATTTT. Translation gives CASSQRVDTQYF.

This clone was seen only once. The chain joins TRBV7-6 to TRBJ2-7, with D possibly matching TRBD1 (6 bases). The V end was cut by 0 bases, the J end by 2 bases, with 11 bases between. The CDR3 runs 15 residues. Looked up from germline, CDR1 is SGHVS and CDR2 is FNYEAQ. CDR3 in DNA: TGTGCCAGCAGCTTAGCCCACAGGGCCACCTACGAGCAGTACTTC. The encoded protein is CASSLAHRATYEQYF.

The rearrangement joins TRBV5-5 to TRBJ2-3; 10 positions match TRBD1. V lost 5 bases and J lost 4; bases outside the gene matches: 7. This CDR3 has 15 residues. The germline V gene encodes CDR1 SGHKS and CDR2 YYEKEE (reference sequence). Written as DNA, the CDR3 is TGTGCCAGCAGGACCGGGACAGGGGTTGCAGATACGCAGTATTTT. Its protein is CASRTGTGVADTQYF. Complete variable domain (other parts from reference TRBV5-5 and TRBJ2-3): DAGVTQSPTHLIKTRGQQVTLRCSPISGHKSVSWYQQVLGQGPQFIFQYYEKEERGRGNFPDRFSARQFPNYSSELNVNALLLGDSALYLCASRTGTGVADTQYFGPGTRLTVL.

The chain has TRBV27 and TRBJ2-7, with D tentatively TRBD1 (6 bases). The CDR3 is made up of 13 amino acids. Trimming took off 6 bases at V and 3 bases at J, with 12 bases between the two ends. Looked up from germline, CDR1 is MNHEY and CDR2 is SMNVEV (reference sequence). The CDR3 DNA reads as TGTGCCAGCAGAGACGGACAGAGCTACGAGCAGTACTTC. Protein sequence: CASRDGQSYEQYF.

The CDR3 reads CASSLRREGEQYF. As DNA, the CDR3 is TGCGCCAGCAGCTTACGGCGGGAGGGCGAGCAGTACTTC. This rearrangement joins TRBV5-1 to TRBJ2-7; 9 bases agree with TRBD2. CDR1 SGHRS and CDR2 YFSETQ come from the germline V gene. The CDR3 sequence is 13 residues long. The J segment lost 6 bases and the V segment lost 2 bases, leaving 3 bases of the junction unmatched. The entire variable domain, with the rest obtained from reference TRBV5-1 and TRBJ2-7, is as follows: KAGVTQTPRYLIKTRGQQVTLSCSPISGHRSVSWYQQTPGQGLQFLFEYFSETQRNKGNFPGRFSGRQFSNSRSEMNVSTLELGDSALYLCASSLRREGEQYFGPGTRLTVT.

The chain couples TRBV11-2 to TRBJ2-1; TRBD1 matches 8 bases. Germline CDR1 and CDR2: SGHAT and FQNNGV. Trimming at V came to 3 bases and at J to 5 bases, leaving 6 bases not matched to a gene. CDR3 length: 15 residues. The CDR3 sequence is CASSFSGTGNNEQFF. In DNA form, the CDR3 reads TGTGCCAGCAGCTTCTCCGGGACAGGAAACAATGAGCAGTTCTTC.

In its sample, this clone was seen once. This chain connects TRBV11-2 to TRBJ1-3; 7 bases fit TRBD1. The CDR3 covers 14 residues. V was pared by 3 bases and J by 4 bases, with 3 bases of the junction left unmatched. Germline CDR1 and CDR2: SGHAT and FQNNGV. The CDR3 DNA sequence: TGTGCCAGCAGCTTCGGACAGGAGGGAAACACCATATATTTT. Amino acid sequence: CASSFGQEGNTIYF. The variable domain in full, completed from reference TRBV11-2 and TRBJ1-3, reads EAGVAQSPRYKIIEKRQSVAFWCNPISGHATLYWYQQILGQGPKLLIQFQNNGVVDDSQLPKDRFSAERLKGVDSTLKIQPAKLEDSAVYLCASSFGQEGNTIYFGEGSWLTVV.

The rearrangement links TRBV7-8 to TRBJ1-4; 10 positions agree with TRBD1. This CDR3 contains 14 residues. V was clipped by 5 bases and J by 7 bases; unmatched bases: 4. Germline V gene data show CDR1 as SGHVS and CDR2 as FQNEAQ. The CDR3 region has the DNA TGTGCCAGCAGCCTCCGGGACAGGGGTGAAAAACTGTTTTTT. This gives the protein CASSLRDRGEKLFF.

Only a few counts were recorded for this clone. The CDR3 spells CASRGQGHQPQHF. The CDR3 DNA follows: TGTGCCAGCAGGGGGCAGGGTCATCAGCCCCAGCATTTT. The rearrangement uses TRBV12-3 or TRBV12-4 and TRBJ1-5, with a possible D match to TRBD1 (5 bases). Between the trimmed V and J ends, which lost 6 bases and 5 bases, there was a span of 11 bases. The CDR3 consists of 13 residues.

The rearrangement uses TRBV7-9 and TRBJ2-1; the match to TRBD2 covers 10 bases. Germline CDR1 reads SEHNR; CDR2 reads FQNEAQ (reference sequence). The CDR3 is 15 residues long. Losses at the gene ends were 6 bases for V and 8 bases for J; bases not matched to a gene: 10. The DNA of the CDR3 is TGTGCCAGCAGGAGCGGGAGGGCCGCAGACGATGAGCAGTTCTTC. Translating gives CASRSGRAADDEQFF.

The chain has TRBV3-1 (or the pseudogene TRBV3-2) and TRBJ2-1, with 9 bases fitting TRBD2. V was clipped by 1 base and J by 9 bases; unmatched bases: 4. CDR1 and CDR2 (germline): LGHDT, YNNKEL (reference sequence). The CDR3 consists of 14 residues. The CDR3 here is CASSQGGLAVEQFF. Written as DNA, the CDR3 is TGTGCCAGCAGCCAAGGGGGACTAGCAGTTGAGCAGTTCTTC.

This clone was detected only once. The rearrangement links TRBV15 to TRBJ1-2; tentative D call: TRBD1 (6 bases). Germline CDR1 LNHNV, CDR2 YYDKDF (reference sequence). V shed 0 bases and J shed 5 bases, with 16 bases lying between them. The CDR3 totals 16 residues. CDR3 nucleotides: TGTGCCACCAGCAGAGATAGTCCAGGGGCCTTATATGGCTACACCTTC. It yields the protein CATSRDSPGALYGYTF.

The chain combines TRBV5-1 with TRBJ2-2, with 9 bases matching TRBD2. The junction had 11 bases not matched to a gene; V was cut back by 4 bases and J by 4 bases. Germline loops: CDR1 SGHRS, CDR2 YFSETQ. The CDR3 spans 17 residues. Here the CDR3 reads CASSPVSGGRGTGELFF. In DNA form, the CDR3 reads TGCGCCAGCAGCCCTGTCTCCGGCGGGAGGGGCACCGGGGAGCTGTTTTTT.

This rearrangement joins TRBV5-1 to TRBJ2-7; 10 nucleotides agree with TRBD1. J lost 2 bases, V lost 3 bases, and 23 bases had no gene match. The CDR3 runs 21 residues. Germline V gives CDR1 SGHRS, CDR2 YFSETQ. This CDR3 reads CASSSGQGRPGAGAGAYEQYF. CDR3 DNA sequence: TGCGCCAGCAGCTCGGGACAGGGGCGACCCGGGGCGGGAGCCGGGGCCTACGAGCAGTACTTC. Supplemented by reference TRBV5-1 and TRBJ2-7, the full variable domain reads KAGVTQTPRYLIKTRGQQVTLSCSPISGHRSVSWYQQTPGQGLQFLFEYFSETQRNKGNFPGRFSGRQFSNSRSEMNVSTLELGDSALYLCASSSGQGRPGAGAGAYEQYFGPGTRLTVT.

The chain is built from TRBV29-1 and TRBJ2-5, with TRBD2 identical over 10 bases. Germline CDR1 is SQVTM and CDR2 is ANQGSEA. V was clipped by 8 bases and J by 4 bases; unmatched bases: 4. This CDR3 spans 12 amino acids. CDR3 residues: CSFRLAGETQYF. CDR3 DNA: TGCAGCTTTAGACTAGCGGGAGAGACCCAGTACTTC.